These T cell receptor beta chains were read from a single sample in a study of T-cell memory formation after mild COVID-19. TCRdb called the 5' RACE reads again in MiXCR, with one record for every CDR3 protein. This table has about 430,000 distinct CDR3 sequences, approximately 24% appearing once. Sequenced sample: PBMCs or a T cell subset sorted from them (not recorded which). These receptors all come from an adult woman who had mild COVID-19 (a few samples of this study predate the infection). Cell type and time point are not known. The conserved cysteine and the conserved F or W are not part of the CDR3 here. Fields, in order: J gene, V gene, CDR3 protein.

J gene: TRBJ1-2
V gene: TRBV2
CDR3 protein: ASSEGDSPYYGYT

J gene: TRBJ1-1
V gene: TRBV6-5
CDR3 protein: ASSIQKGKRNTEAF

J gene: TRBJ1-4
V gene: TRBV12-3/TRBV12-4
CDR3 protein: ASSLSRGNEKLF

J gene: TRBJ2-5
V gene: TRBV7-2
CDR3 protein: ASSPDSGRETQY

J gene: TRBJ2-5
V gene: TRBV9
CDR3 protein: ASSPGVANRQETQY

J gene: TRBJ2-1
V gene: TRBV30
CDR3 protein: AWSKARGGHYEQF

J gene: TRBJ2-1
V gene: TRBV7-8
CDR3 protein: ASSLEAGSSYNEQF

J gene: TRBJ1-1
V gene: TRBV2
CDR3 protein: ASSGQKNTEAF

J gene: TRBJ2-7
V gene: TRBV12-3/TRBV12-4
CDR3 protein: ASSLRSWGNEQY

J gene: TRBJ2-1
V gene: TRBV10-3
CDR3 protein: AISESPGGGEQF

J gene: TRBJ2-7
V gene: TRBV20-1
CDR3 protein: SVLKGSYEQY

J gene: TRBJ1-1
V gene: TRBV15
CDR3 protein: ATSREAGGRTEAF

J gene: TRBJ1-2
V gene: TRBV20-1
CDR3 protein: SARVQGYT

J gene: TRBJ2-7
V gene: TRBV7-9
CDR3 protein: SSSSGQGGTYEQY

J gene: TRBJ1-1
V gene: TRBV5-1
CDR3 protein: ASSLAGEMNTEAF

J gene: TRBJ2-7
V gene: TRBV5-4
CDR3 protein: ASSFSLAGNEQY

J gene: TRBJ2-7
V gene: TRBV6-1
CDR3 protein: ASSDMVGEQY

J gene: TRBJ2-2
V gene: TRBV11-3
CDR3 protein: ASSPGGSLTGELF

J gene: TRBJ2-1
V gene: TRBV28
CDR3 protein: ASSAREGAPGEQF

J gene: TRBJ1-2
V gene: TRBV3-1
CDR3 protein: ASSHLTGFYGYT